This T cell receptor beta chain was recorded in a study of T cell repertoires in cytomegalovirus infection. Study-level points and caveats: Public TCR beta family frequency separated CMV-and-HLA carriers, including in an independent cohort.

The CDR3 loop spans 13 amino acids. V shed 6 bases and J shed 7 bases, with 13 bases lying between them. Each CDR3 protein gets one entry after TCRdb re-called the reads with MiXCR. Of approximately 700,000 distinct CDR3 sequences listed, about 40% are singletons. This clonotype has more than one count but fewer than ten. Its antigen is as yet unknown. The V gene is TRBV12-3 or TRBV12-4, the J gene TRBJ1-5; perhaps TRBD1 as D (6 bases). The origin of this receptor is a human donor in good health (CMV status not recorded). Some clones in this sample may be carry-over from other donors' samples. The sample comprised PBMCs. The CDR3 here is CASRNRETQPQHF. Here the CDR3 DNA reads TGTGCCAGCAGAAACAGGGAAACGCAGCCCCAGCATTTT.